This T cell receptor (beta chain) was captured by sequencing in a study of blood T cell repertoires in COVID-19. Study-wide background: The United States, Italy and Spain supplied acute and convalescent COVID-19 samples. Nucleic acid was either cDNA or gDNA, and it came from T cells, B-cell-depleted T cells, or PBMCs.

Germline V gene sequence: CDR1 SNHLY, CDR2 FYNNEI. This CDR3 region has 11 residues. V gave up 4 bases and J gave up 5 bases, with 3 bases separating them. This clone was seen just once. In the authors' workflow: Amplification of reference gene primers provided the estimated nucleated cell counts. Measured with immunoSEQ multiplex PCR; TCRdb has only the in-frame clones, and not every one. The V and J calls and clone size are taken from that table; D and trimming were inferred from the DNA. This sample has over 250,000 clones; 87% occur once, and the top ten carry around 1.5%. The sample taken for sequencing was peripheral blood. The receptor was derived from a woman in her thirties or forties who had recovered from COVID-19. This chain connects TRBV2 to TRBJ2-1, with no clear D. In DNA, the CDR3 is TGTGCCAGCAGTGTTAACAATGAGCAGTTCTTC. It yields the protein CASSVNNEQFF.